Shown below are 20 T cell receptor beta chains from a single sample sequenced in a study of blood T cell repertoires in COVID-19. The data were produced by immunoSEQ multiplex PCR, yet TCRdb's version contains in-frame clones alone and is incomplete. The data hold 150,000 or so clones, with more than 65% observed a single time. The specimen sequenced was PBMCs or T cells enriched from blood (not recorded which). These receptors came from a middle-aged man who had recovered from COVID-19.

The chain recombines TRBV2 with TRBJ1-4, with a weak D call TRBD1 (5 bases). In germline, CDR1 is SNHLY, CDR2 FYNNEI. This CDR3 has 15 residues. The germline V and J ends were trimmed by 7 bases and 0 bases, with 12 bases remaining between them. The CDR3, as DNA: TGTGCCAGCACTGGAGGGGCAGCAACTAATGAAAAACTGTTTTTT. Protein sequence: CASTGGAATNEKLFF.

Concerning this clone itself: Other DNA sequences in the same sample also yield this CDR3. The gene calls are TRBV6-1 and TRBJ2-2, with TRBD2 matching over 11 bases. Germline V gene lookup returns CDR1 MNHNS and CDR2 SASEGT. V gave up 2 bases and J gave up 6 bases; unmatched junction bases: 2. This CDR3 is 15 amino acids long. The CDR3 spells CASSELAGGPGELFF. CDR3 bases: TGTGCCAGCAGTGAATTAGCGGGGGGGCCCGGGGAGCTGTTTTTT.

This clone appeared a single time. This rearrangement joins TRBV4-2 to TRBJ1-6; no definite D call. The CDR3 is made up of 15 amino acids. V lost 0 bases and J lost 0, with 3 bases in between. The germline V gene has CDR1 LGHNA and CDR2 YNFKEQ. CDR3 loop: CASSQDSSYNSPLHF. The CDR3 bases are TGTGCCAGCAGCCAAGACAGCTCCTATAATTCACCCCTCCACTTT.

The chain uses TRBV18 and TRBJ1-2; 8 nucleotides line up with TRBD1. The junction had 7 bases not matched to a gene; V was cut back by 3 bases and J by 7 bases. The CDR3 has 14 residues. The V gene's germline CDR1 is KGHSH and CDR2 LQKENI. The chain's CDR3 is CASSPGQGSRGYTF. The CDR3 nucleotides are TGTGCCAGCTCACCCGGACAGGGTTCGCGTGGCTACACCTTC.

The rearrangement links TRBV4-1 to TRBJ2-7, with D possibly matching TRBD2 (6 bases). V gave up 1 base and J gave up 6 bases, with 13 bases separating them. From germline, CDR1 is MGHRA and CDR2 YSYEKL. The CDR3 covers 14 residues. The CDR3 DNA is TGCGCCAGCAGCCAAGGTTTGCGGGGACCCGAGCAGTACTTC. The encoded protein is CASSQGLRGPEQYF.

This clone appeared a single time. This chain joins TRBV21-1 and TRBJ2-7; whether TRBD2, the table's D call, matches the DNA was not checked. TRBV21-1 is tagged as a pseudogene. The CDR3 is 15 residues long. CDR3: CASSKFGRRFHEQYF. CDR3 nucleotide sequence: TGTGCCAGCAGCAAATTTGGAAGGAGGTTCCACGAGCAGTACTTC.

The table lists this clone with a count of one. This rearrangement joins TRBV5-1 to TRBJ1-5, with 8 bases matching TRBD1. This CDR3 has 16 amino acids. V trimming: 4 bases; J trimming: 1 base; junction bases outside the gene matches: 7. Germline V gene sequence: CDR1 SGHRS, CDR2 YFSETQ. The chain's CDR3 is CASSQDGQGSNQPQHF. The CDR3 DNA is TGCGCCAGCAGCCAAGACGGACAGGGCAGCAATCAGCCCCAGCATTTT.

This chain joins TRBV24-1 and TRBJ2-3; 14 nucleotides match TRBD2. Germline values: CDR1 KGHDR, CDR2 SFDVKD. V shed 4 bases, J shed 5 bases, and the junction held 7 bases outside the gene matches. There are 17 residues in the CDR3. The CDR3 sequence is CATSDPGTSGGLDTQYF. The CDR3, as DNA: TGTGCCACCAGTGACCCCGGGACTAGCGGGGGACTAGATACGCAGTATTTT.

V gene TRBV6-5 combines with J gene TRBJ2-7; TRBD1 is a possible D gene (5 bases). The germline gives CDR1 MNHEY, CDR2 SVGAGI. Trimming left V 5 bases short and J 3 bases short, with 14 bases between. CDR3 size: 14 residues. CDR3 nucleotides: TGTGCCAGCAGTACCGTAGGGCAGGGCTACGAGCAGTACTTC. This translates into CASSTVGQGYEQYF.

The chain has TRBV10-1 and TRBJ2-1; 7 positions agree with TRBD1. The CDR3 runs 13 residues. Germline V gene lookup returns CDR1 WNHNN and CDR2 SYGVQD (reference sequence). V was clipped by 0 bases and J by 8 bases; unmatched bases: 1. CDR3 protein: CASSESGGHEQFF. Here the CDR3 DNA reads TGCGCCAGCAGTGAGTCAGGGGGCCATGAGCAGTTCTTC.

The V call is TRBV7-6, the J call TRBJ1-4; unclear D gene. The ends were cut back, 5 bases at V and 7 bases at J, with 17 bases in the middle. Germline loops: CDR1 SGHVS, CDR2 FNYEAQ. The CDR3 has 15 amino acids. CDR3 nucleotides: TGTGCCAGCAGCCTGACCCTAAGGAGGAGTGAAAAACTGTTTTTT. Translated: CASSLTLRRSEKLFF.

The rearrangement links TRBV11-2 to TRBJ2-7, with 9 bases fitting TRBD1. The CDR3 totals 15 residues. Germline CDR1 and CDR2: SGHAT and FQNNGV. V lost 3 bases to trimming and J lost 5 bases; unmatched junction nucleotides: 8. The CDR3, as DNA: TGTGCCAGCAGCTTTGTGGGACAGGGAGGGCACGAGCAGTACTTC. It encodes CASSFVGQGGHEQYF.

The V call is TRBV3-1 (or the pseudogene TRBV3-2), the J call TRBJ1-1; 9 bases are shared with TRBD1. The CDR3 consists of 13 residues. Germline V CDR1 and CDR2: LGHDT, YNNKEL (reference sequence). V lost 5 bases to trimming and J lost 4 bases; unmatched junction nucleotides: 2. CDR3 sequence: CASSDRGATEAFF. The CDR3 DNA sequence: TGTGCCAGCAGCGACAGGGGGGCCACTGAAGCTTTCTTT.

V gene TRBV5-1 combines with J gene TRBJ2-5, with 9 positions matching TRBD1. With V trimmed by 5 bases and J by 5 bases, 10 bases remained unmatched. CDR3 size: 15 residues. The germline V gene encodes CDR1 SGHRS and CDR2 YFSETQ. DNA of the CDR3: TGCGCCAGCAGGGAAGATACAGGGGGCATGGAGACCCAGTACTTC. Amino acids: CASREDTGGMETQYF.

The gene calls are TRBV5-6 and TRBJ1-4, with D perhaps TRBD1 (6 bases). Germline assignment: CDR1 SGHDT and CDR2 YYEEEE. The CDR3 has 14 residues. V lost 3 bases, J lost 8 bases, and 14 bases lay in between. CDR3 sequence: CASSYRGGGEKLFF. Written as DNA, the CDR3 is TGTGCCAGCAGCTATAGGGGGGGTGGAGAAAAACTGTTTTTT.

This clone appeared once. The chain links TRBV24-1 to TRBJ1-4; D perhaps matches TRBD1 (5 bases). Germline V gene data show CDR1 as KGHDR and CDR2 as SFDVKD. This CDR3 contains 14 residues. Trimming removed 4 bases from V and 6 bases from J, with 11 bases in between. In nucleotides, the CDR3 is TGTGCCACCAGTGAAGCAGGGAAGCATGAAAAACTGTTTTTT. As protein: CATSEAGKHEKLFF.

This chain links TRBV4-1 with TRBJ2-5; TRBD1 might be the D (6 bases). V dropped 8 bases and J dropped 1 base, with 20 bases sitting between them. Germline V gene lookup returns CDR1 MGHRA and CDR2 YSYEKL. This CDR3 is 16 amino acids long. CDR3 region: CASRDPTRGTQETQYF. The CDR3 DNA sequence: TGCGCCAGCCGAGACCCGACGAGGGGGACCCAAGAGACCCAGTACTTC.

V is TRBV27 and J is TRBJ2-2; 12 nucleotides match TRBD2. With V trimmed by 10 bases and J by 4 bases, 13 bases remained unmatched. Germline lookup yields CDR1 MNHEY and CDR2 SMNVEV (reference sequence). This CDR3 spans 17 amino acids. The CDR3, as DNA: TGTGCCATCATGCGGCTAGCGGGGGGGCTCGGCACCGGGGAGCTGTTTTTT. Residues: CAIMRLAGGLGTGELFF.

This chain joins TRBV5-6 and TRBJ2-7; possibly TRBD2 for D (6 bases). V was clipped by 5 bases and J by 3 bases, with 15 bases between them. CDR1 and CDR2 from the germline V gene are SGHDT and YYEEEE. This CDR3 has 14 residues. CDR3 DNA: TGTGCCAGCAGTCTAGGGACTTCCGTCTACGAGCAGTACTTC. Protein sequence: CASSLGTSVYEQYF.

The gene calls are TRBV11-2 and TRBJ1-6; 9 bases agree with TRBD1. CDR1 is SGHAT, CDR2 FQNNGV, per germline. The CDR3 spans 17 residues. J was trimmed by 6 bases and V by 5 bases; bases with no gene match: 11. In DNA, the CDR3 is TGTGCCAGCAGCCGGGACAGGGAAGCCTTCCTTAATTCACCCCTCCACTTT. It codes for CASSRDREAFLNSPLHF. Using reference TRBV11-2 and TRBJ1-6 for the parts outside the CDR3, the full variable domain is EAGVAQSPRYKIIEKRQSVAFWCNPISGHATLYWYQQILGQGPKLLIQFQNNGVVDDSQLPKDRFSAERLKGVDSTLKIQPAKLEDSAVYLCASSRDREAFLNSPLHFGNGTRLTVT.